This T cell receptor (beta chain) was captured in a study of cytomegalovirus exposure and HLA in healthy donors. A multiplex PCR was run with 60 Vbeta primers and 13 Jbeta primers. TCRdb's copy holds only in-frame clones and misses some; the assay was immunoSEQ multiplex PCR. The sample has 130,000 or so clones, around 80% seen once. V was pared by 5 bases and J by 9 bases, with 7 bases of the junction left unmatched. The CDR3 spans 13 residues. Germline assignment: CDR1 SGHTA and CDR2 FQGNSA. This TCR came from a man between 25 and 39 years old in good health and CMV-seronegative. The V and J genes are TRBV7-2 and TRBJ2-3; 8 bases are shared with TRBD1. The specimen was PBMCs. The CDR3 nucleotides are TGTGCCAGCAGCCCGGACAGGGTTGACACGCAGTATTTT. Protein product: CASSPDRVDTQYF.